Listed below are T cell receptor beta chains from one sample, sequenced in a study of PD-1 blockade in classical Hodgkin lymphoma. Method: immunoSEQ multiplex PCR; TCRdb's copy keeps in-frame clones and lacks some. The top ten clones hold 30% to 40% of a sample with under 2,500 clones, roughly 50% of them seen once. This specimen consisted of peripheral blood mononuclear cells (PBMCs), obtained at baseline. The receptors stem from a human donor with classical Hodgkin lymphoma. CDR3s include the opening cysteine and the closing phenylalanine or tryptophan. Fields, in order: D gene, CDR3 length, clone size, J gene, V gene, CDR3 DNA, CDR3 protein. D genes are given only for firm matches. Clone size is shown for a subset of rows, as once, few, many or a class of expanded clone.

. | 13 | . | TRBJ2-7 | TRBV2 | TGTGCCAGCAGTGGATTCGACACCTACGAGCAGTACTTC | CASSGFDTYEQYF
. | 16 | few | TRBJ2-1 | TRBV2 | TGTGCCAGCAGTGAATCACGGCCCCTCTCCTACAATGAGCAGTTCTTC | CASSESRPLSYNEQFF
TRBD1 | 15 | . | TRBJ1-1 | TRBV2 | TGTGCCAGCAGGGGGACAGGGGGGCTGAACACTGAAGCTTTCTTT | CASRGTGGLNTEAFF
. | 12 | once | TRBJ1-5 | TRBV27 | TGTGCCAGCAGTTTCACTAATCAGCCCCAGCATTTT | CASSFTNQPQHF
. | 13 | . | TRBJ2-5 | TRBV29-1 | TGCAGCGTTGTGGAAAATAGTTGGGAGACCCAGTACTTC | CSVVENSWETQYF
TRBD1 | 14 | . | TRBJ2-7 | TRBV6-5 | TGTGCCAGCAGCGCCGGGACAGGGGCCTACGAGCAGTACTTC | CASSAGTGAYEQYF
. | 12 | few | TRBJ1-5 | TRBV28 | TGTGCCAGCACTTCCCAACGGGGGCCCCAGCATTTT | CASTSQRGPQHF
TRBD2 | 14 | . | TRBJ2-3 | TRBV6-5 | TGTGCCAGCGAAGAAAGCGGGGGGGCTGATACGCAGTATTTT | CASEESGGADTQYF
. | 14 | . | TRBJ2-5 | TRBV5-1 | TGCGCCAGCAGCCTGGAGGGAAATGGGGAGACCCAGTACTTC | CASSLEGNGETQYF
. | 14 | . | TRBJ1-1 | TRBV15 | TGTGCCACCAGTCAGACGGTAATGAACACTGAAGCTTTCTTT | CATSQTVMNTEAFF
. | 15 | few | TRBJ1-5 | TRBV2 | TGTGCCAGCAGCGCTTCCGGGGATAGCAATCAGCCCCAGCATTTT | CASSASGDSNQPQHF
TRBD2 | 15 | . | TRBJ2-3 | TRBV7-2 | TGTGCCAGCAGATCTAGCGGGGGACGCCAGCATACGCAGTATTTT | CASRSSGGRQHTQYF
TRBD2 | 15 | . | TRBJ2-1 | TRBV7-2 | TGTGCCAGCAGCCAATTAGCGGGGGGTGGGAATGAGCAGTTCTTC | CASSQLAGGGNEQFF
. | 14 | . | TRBJ1-5 | TRBV28 | TGTGCCAGCAGTTTAGTGGCCGATAATCAGCCCCAGCATTTT | CASSLVADNQPQHF
TRBD1 | 13 | . | TRBJ1-1 | TRBV6-4 | TGTGCCAGCAGTGACCGCGGACAGGGAATAAGGATCTTT | CASSDRGQGIRIF
. | 14 | . | TRBJ1-4 | TRBV29-1 | TGCAGCGTAATGGGACAAGCAACTAATGAAAAACTGTTTTTT | CSVMGQATNEKLFF
. | 15 | few | TRBJ2-7 | TRBV21-1 | TGTGCCAGCAGCAAAGTAGGGGGGTTAAATTCGGGGCAGTACTTC | CASSKVGGLNSGQYF
. | 17 | medium-sized | TRBJ2-7 | TRBV4-2 | TGTGCCAGCAGCCGACGCATCGGTCCGGGGGAGTCCTACGAGCAGTACTTC | CASSRRIGPGESYEQYF
. | 13 | once | TRBJ2-3 | TRBV7-9 | TGTGCCAGCTCTCCAGGGGACACAGATACGCAGTATTTT | CASSPGDTDTQYF
. | 13 | medium-sized | TRBJ1-5 | TRBV6-1 | TGTGCCAGCACTTCGACAAATAATCAGCCCCAGCATTTT | CASTSTNNQPQHF
. | 15 | . | TRBJ1-1 | TRBV19 | TGTGCCAGTAGTACGAGGAGGGCAGGAAACACTGAAGCTTTCTTT | CASSTRRAGNTEAFF
. | 13 | . | TRBJ1-2 | TRBV30 | TGTGCCTGGACCTCCGGTAGGGGGTATGGCTACACCTTC | CAWTSGRGYGYTF
. | 13 | few | TRBJ2-3 | TRBV4-3 | TGCGCCAGCAGCCAACGTCCGACAGATACGCAGTATTTT | CASSQRPTDTQYF
TRBD1 | 15 | . | TRBJ1-5 | TRBV10-3 | TGTGCCACCCAAAGAGGGACAGGGGGGAATCAGCCCCAGCATTTT | CATQRGTGGNQPQHF
TRBD1 | 17 | few | TRBJ1-2 | TRBV5-4 | TGTGCCAGCAGCTTCCAGCCACCAGGGACAGGGCACTATGGCTACACCTTC | CASSFQPPGTGHYGYTF
. | 15 | few | TRBJ1-3 | TRBV7-6 | TGTGCCAGCAGCCCCCGCGGGCGGTCAGGCACACACCATATATTT | CASSPRGRSGTHHIF
TRBD1 | 14 | . | TRBJ2-7 | TRBV19 | TGTGCCGCAGGACCCGGGACAGGTTCCTACGAGCAGTACTTC | CAAGPGTGSYEQYF
. | 15 | . | TRBJ2-3 | TRBV7-8 | TGTGCCAGCAGCTTAGATGACGGACCCACAGATACGCAGTATTTT | CASSLDDGPTDTQYF
TRBD1 | 13 | few | TRBJ1-2 | TRBV6-5 | TGTGCCAGCAGTCCTCGACAGGGGTCAGGCTACACCTTC | CASSPRQGSGYTF